Given below is one T cell receptor (beta chain) in context. The data stem from a study of CD8+CD57+ T cells in acquired aplastic anemia. Profiles of TCR beta VDJ and CDR3 were generated from a genomic DNA template. Each CDR3 protein gets one entry after TCRdb re-called the reads with MiXCR. This sample has roughly 200,000 distinct CDR3 sequences, with 63% found just once. Patients who underwent sequencing had shown CD8+CD57+ cell expansion by flow cytometry. Among the patients, all had severe acquired aplastic anemia. Patients had undergone no therapy by the time their blood was sampled. V shed 0 bases and J shed 7 bases, with 15 bases lying between them. Per germline, CDR1 SGHRS and CDR2 YFSETQ. The CDR3 covers 15 residues.

The chain has TRBV5-1 and TRBJ2-3; D is possibly TRBD2 (5 bases). This sequence was found in a human donor with aplastic anemia. The sample comprised sorted CD4+, CD8+, or CD8+CD57+ T cells (not recorded which) from PBMCs. The CDR3 DNA reads as TGCGCCAGCAGCTTGGCCTTCCAGGACGGGAATACGCAGTATTTT. Protein product: CASSLAFQDGNTQYF.